This TCR beta chain appears in the sequencing data of a study of OX40 agonist ivuxolimab in advanced cancers. Turning to the study itself: Three partial responders included one hepatocellular carcinoma patient and two cutaneous melanoma patients.

The CDR3 has 16 amino acids. J gave up 8 bases and V 2 bases, and 5 bases lay outside the gene matches. The germline CDR1 and CDR2 sequences are WSHSY and SAAADI. The repertoire was sequenced with immunoSEQ multiplex PCR; TCRdb's copy has only in-frame clones and lacks some. The sample consists of approximately 41,000 clones, roughly nine tenths of them appearing once. Study-level points and caveats: At 0.1 to 3.0 mg/kg and by week 6, clonal expansion occurred in CD4+ and CD8+ blood T cells. On average, CD8+ T cells showed a greater number of expanded clones than CD4+. Relatively little clonal expansion, among the lowest observed, appeared in partial responders at 0.1-3.0 mg/kg.

In regard to this clone: Its target is not known.

This TCR derives from an adult with an advanced solid tumor such as melanoma, head and neck, liver or kidney cancer. The chain is built from TRBV10-2 and TRBJ2-2, with 13 bases fitting TRBD2. This sample comprised CD4+ or CD8+ T cells sorted from blood, obtained in a trial of the OX40 agonist ivuxolimab. The CDR3 spells CASSETSGGASGELFF. CDR3 bases: TGCGCCAGCAGTGAGACTAGCGGGGGGGCAAGTGGGGAGCTGTTTTTT.